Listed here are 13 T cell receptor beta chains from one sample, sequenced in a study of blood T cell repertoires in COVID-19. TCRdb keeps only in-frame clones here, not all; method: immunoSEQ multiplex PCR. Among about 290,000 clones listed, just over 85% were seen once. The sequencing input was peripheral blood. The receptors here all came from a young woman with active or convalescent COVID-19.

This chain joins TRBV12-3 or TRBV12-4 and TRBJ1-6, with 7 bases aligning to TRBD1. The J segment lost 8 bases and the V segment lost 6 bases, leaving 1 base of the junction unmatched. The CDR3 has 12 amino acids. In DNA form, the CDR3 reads TGTGCCAGCAGGGACAGGTATTCACCCCTCCACTTT. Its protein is CASRDRYSPLHF.

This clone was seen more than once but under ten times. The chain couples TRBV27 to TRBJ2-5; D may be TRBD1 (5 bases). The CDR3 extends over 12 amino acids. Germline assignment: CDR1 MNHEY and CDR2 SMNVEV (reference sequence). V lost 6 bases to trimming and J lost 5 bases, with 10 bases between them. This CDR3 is CASSDRRETQYF. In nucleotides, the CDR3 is TGTGCCAGCAGCGACAGACGCGAGACCCAGTACTTC.

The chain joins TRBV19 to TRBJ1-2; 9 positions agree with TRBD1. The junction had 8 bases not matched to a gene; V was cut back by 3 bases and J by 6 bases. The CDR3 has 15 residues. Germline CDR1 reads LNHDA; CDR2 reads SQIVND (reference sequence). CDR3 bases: TGTGCCAGTAGTATCCCGGGACAGGGCAACAATGGCTACACCTTC. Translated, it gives CASSIPGQGNNGYTF.

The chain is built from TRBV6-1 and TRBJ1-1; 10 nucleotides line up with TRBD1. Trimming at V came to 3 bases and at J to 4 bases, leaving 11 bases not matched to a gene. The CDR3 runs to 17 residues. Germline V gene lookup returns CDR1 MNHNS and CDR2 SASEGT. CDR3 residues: CASSDTGTGVGGTEAFF. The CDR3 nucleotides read TGTGCCAGCAGTGATACCGGGACAGGGGTTGGGGGCACTGAAGCTTTCTTT.

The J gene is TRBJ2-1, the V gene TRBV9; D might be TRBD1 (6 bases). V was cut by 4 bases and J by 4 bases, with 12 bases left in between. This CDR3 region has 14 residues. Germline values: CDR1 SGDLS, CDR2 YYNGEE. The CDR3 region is CASSLETGYNEQFF. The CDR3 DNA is TGTGCCAGCAGCCTAGAGACAGGTTACAATGAGCAGTTCTTC.

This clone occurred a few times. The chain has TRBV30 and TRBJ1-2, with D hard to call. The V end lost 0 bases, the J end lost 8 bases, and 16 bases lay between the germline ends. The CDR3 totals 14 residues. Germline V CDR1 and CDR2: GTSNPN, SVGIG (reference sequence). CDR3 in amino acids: CAWSVRGLSGGYTF. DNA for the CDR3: TGTGCCTGGAGTGTACGTGGGTTGTCGGGGGGCTACACCTTC.

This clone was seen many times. In DNA, the CDR3 is TGTGCCAGCAGCCAAGGCGGGGCCTACGAGCAGTACTTC. The encoded protein is CASSQGGAYEQYF. V and J are TRBV3-1 (or the pseudogene TRBV3-2) and TRBJ2-7, with D perhaps matching TRBD2 (6 bases). Germline CDR1 reads LGHDT; CDR2 reads YNNKEL (reference sequence). This CDR3 is 13 amino acids long. V was pared by 1 base and J by 2 bases, with 6 bases between.

The CDR3 DNA reads as TGTGCCAGCAGCCCGAGTCCTAGCGGGGGGGCAAACACCGGGGAGCTGTTTTTT. This translates into CASSPSPSGGANTGELFF. The chain joins TRBV5-5 to TRBJ2-2; 12 bases are a match to TRBD2. The V and J ends lost 4 bases and 2 bases, in that order; junction bases with no gene match: 9. In germline, CDR1 is SGHKS, CDR2 YYEKEE (reference sequence). The CDR3 loop spans 18 amino acids.

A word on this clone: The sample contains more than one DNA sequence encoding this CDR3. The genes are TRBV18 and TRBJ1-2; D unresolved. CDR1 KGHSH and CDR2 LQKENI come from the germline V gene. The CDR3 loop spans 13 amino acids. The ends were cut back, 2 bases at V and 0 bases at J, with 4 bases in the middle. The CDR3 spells CASSPGSNYGYTF. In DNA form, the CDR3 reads TGTGCCAGCTCACCAGGCTCTAACTATGGCTACACCTTC.

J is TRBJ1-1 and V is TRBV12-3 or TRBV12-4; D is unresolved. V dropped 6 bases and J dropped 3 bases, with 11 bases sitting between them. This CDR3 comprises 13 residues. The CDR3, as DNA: TGTGCCAGCAGCCTCCGGAGCCACACTGAAGCTTTCTTT. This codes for CASSLRSHTEAFF.

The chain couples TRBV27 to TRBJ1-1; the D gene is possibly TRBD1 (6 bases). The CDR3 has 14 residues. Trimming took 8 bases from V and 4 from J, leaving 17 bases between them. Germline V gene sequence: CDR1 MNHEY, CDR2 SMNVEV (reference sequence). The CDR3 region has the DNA TGTGCCAGCGGTACCAACAGGGCGGGCACTGAAGCTTTCTTT. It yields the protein CASGTNRAGTEAFF.

CDR3 residues: CASSYSGTGVESPLHF. As DNA, the CDR3 is TGTGCCAGCAGTTACTCAGGGACAGGGGTCGAATCACCCCTCCACTTT. J is TRBJ1-6 and V is TRBV6-2 or TRBV6-3; 10 nucleotides match TRBD1. The V gene end was trimmed by 0 bases and the J gene end by 10 bases; junction bases not matched to a gene: 6. Per the germline V gene, CDR1 is MNHEY and CDR2 is SVGEGT. This CDR3 contains 16 residues.

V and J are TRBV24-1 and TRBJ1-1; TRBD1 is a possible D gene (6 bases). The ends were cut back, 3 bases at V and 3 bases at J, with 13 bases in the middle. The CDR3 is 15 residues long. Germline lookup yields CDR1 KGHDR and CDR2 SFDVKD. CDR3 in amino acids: CATSDAGSGDTEAFF. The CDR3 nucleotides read TGTGCCACCAGTGATGCCGGATCAGGGGACACTGAAGCTTTCTTT.